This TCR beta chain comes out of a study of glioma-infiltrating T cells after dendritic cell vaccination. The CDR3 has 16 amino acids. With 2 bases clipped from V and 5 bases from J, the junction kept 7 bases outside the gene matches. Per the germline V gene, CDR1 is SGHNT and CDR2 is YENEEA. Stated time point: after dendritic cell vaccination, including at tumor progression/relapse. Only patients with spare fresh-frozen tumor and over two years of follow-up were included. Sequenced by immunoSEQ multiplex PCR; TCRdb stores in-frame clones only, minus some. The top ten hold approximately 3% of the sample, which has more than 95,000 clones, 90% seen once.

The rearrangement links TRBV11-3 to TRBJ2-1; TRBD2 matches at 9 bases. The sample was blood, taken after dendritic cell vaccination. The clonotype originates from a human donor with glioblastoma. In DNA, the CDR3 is TGTGCCAGCAGCTTATTAGCGGGAGTAAAGGACAATGAGCAGTTCTTC. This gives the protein CASSLLAGVKDNEQFF.